This T cell receptor beta chain is from a study of CXCR3-negative and CXCR3-positive naive CD8 T cells (dated by TCRdb to the late 2010s). Looking at the study overall: In total, 110 million to 150 million TRB reads were obtained, corresponding to roughly 1.5 +/- 0.3 million reads per library. The diversity and physicochemical repertoire analyses included 11 donors pooled from two independent experiments. For the TRBV-TRBJ cluster analysis, the naive subsets came from 5 donors, while the memory cells came from 3 donors. What the research found in general, with its limitations: TRBV-TRBJ usage was similar between naive CXCR3-negative and CXCR3-positive cells from the same donor, while memory cells showed distinct patterns. Freshly isolated PBMCs were used for most assays because CXCR3 expression went down partially after cryopreservation. Because surface CD5, which has been linked to self-reactivity in mice, was comparable between naive subsets, TCR interaction strength was also inferred from TRB CDR3 physicochemical properties. Both naive subsets had comparably high repertoire diversity, while memory CD8+ T cells had much lower repertoire diversity. Compared with CXCR3-negative naive cells, CXCR3-positive naive cells had TRB CDR3s with higher hydrophobicity (lower Kidera factor 4), lower energy, and higher strength and volume indices.

Notes on this clonotype: The antigen it binds to is not known.

For sequencing, a NextSeq 550 was employed. The Human TCR Profiling Kit (MiLaboratory) was used to make UMI-labeled 5' RACE TRB cDNA libraries. cDNA synthesis used the entire amount of extracted RNA, and PCR amplification then used the entire amount of cDNA produced. The libraries were made side by side, with each library going through the same number of PCR cycles. Per the source publication's procedure: With a minimum of two reads required per UMI, MIGEC and MiXCR pulled out about 50,000 +/- 10,000 unique UMI-labeled TRB cDNA molecules from each library. An average of approximately 40,000 +/- 10,000 functional in-frame TRB CDR3 nucleotide clonotypes without stop codons was found per library. After each sample was downsampled to 5000 UMI-labeled TRB molecules, VDJtools was used to calculate diversity metrics such as normalized Shannon-Wiener and Chao1. VDJtools computed clonotype-size-weighted physicochemical properties of the central five CDR3 residues: interaction energy, strength, volume and Kidera factor 4. TCRdb reprocessed the reads and lists each CDR3 protein sequence as a single entry, with no DNA. TCRdb, rather than the study authors, made the V and J calls. The data table for this sample lists about 110,000 distinct CDR3 sequences. The ten largest clones represent more than 0.3% of the sample.

Each CD8+ T cell subset was flow-sorted in triplicate, and 250,000 to 300,000 cells per subset were placed directly into RLT lysis buffer. Naive CD8+ T cells were defined stringently as CD45RO-CCR7+CD27+CD95- to exclude memory contaminants. Standard density gradient centrifugation was used to isolate peripheral blood mononuclear cells from buffy coats. A FACSAria III was used to flow-sort naive CXCR3-negative and CXCR3-positive CD8+ T cells. An RNeasy Mini Kit was used to extract total RNA from the sorted cells. Per the germline V gene, LGHNA is the CDR1 and YSLEER is the CDR2. The CDR3 spans 14 residues, from the cysteine through the phenylalanine. No DNA is given.

Rearrangement joined TRBV4-3 to TRBJ2-1; TCRdb proposes TRBD1, but this gene call is untestable without DNA. The sequence came from a human donor in good health. Some clones in this sample may be carry-over from other donors' samples. Source material: naive CXCR3+ CD8+ T cells from blood. This sample's cell subset or site label indicates: CD45RO-CCR7+CD27+CD95- naive CD8+ T cells expressing CXCR3 (TNR3+). The CDR3 corresponds to CASSQRGPNNEQFF.